This TCR beta chain was obtained from a study of blood T cell repertoires in COVID-19. On the study more broadly: The United States, Italy and Spain supplied acute and convalescent COVID-19 samples. PBMCs, B-cell-depleted T cells, or T cells were the source of the cDNA or gDNA that made up the material.

In the authors' workflow: Amplified reference gene primers provided the basis for estimating nucleated cell counts. TCRdb's copy holds only in-frame clones and misses some; the assay was immunoSEQ multiplex PCR. The V and J calls and clone size are taken from that table; D and trimming were inferred from the DNA. The sample includes 120,000 or so clones, approximately 90% of them seen just once. This CDR3 comprises 14 residues. J was trimmed by 3 bases and V by 3 bases; bases with no gene match: 5. CDR1 is SGHKS and CDR2 is YYEKEE in the germline V gene (reference sequence). This clone came up a few times.

This TCR was sampled from a human donor in a cohort sampled during active COVID-19. The source material was peripheral blood. This rearrangement joins TRBV5-5 to TRBJ1-1, with 7 nucleotides matching TRBD1. The CDR3 here is CASSSQGGYTEAFF. The CDR3, as DNA: TGTGCCAGCAGCTCCCAGGGGGGTTACACTGAAGCTTTCTTT.